Presented here are 26 T cell receptor beta chains from one specimen sequenced in a study of glioma-infiltrating T cells. The iRepertoire nested amplicon-rescue multiplex PCR amplified TCR alpha and beta CDR3s from RNA. TCRdb reprocessed the multiplex PCR reads with MiXCR, giving one entry per CDR3 protein. The sample lists 150,000 to 200,000 distinct CDR3 sequences; roughly 45% were seen once. Material: glioma tissue, nonneoplastic brain tissue, or PBMCs (not recorded which). The source is a human donor with low-grade glioma or glioblastoma, undergoing nonglioma brain surgery, or in good health (not recorded which).

V is TRBV19 and J is TRBJ2-1; the D call may be TRBD1 or TRBD2 (6 bases each). The CDR3 runs 16 residues. In germline, CDR1 is LNHDA, CDR2 SQIVND (reference sequence). Deletions cut 5 bases from V and 11 bases from J, with 25 bases between. CDR3 DNA: TGTGCCAGTAGTCTTCAAGGGGGAGGCAGTCGTGGTCAGCAGTTCTTC. Its protein product is CASSLQGGGSRGQQFF.

This chain joins TRBV6-2 or TRBV6-3 and TRBJ2-3, with 12 bases matching TRBD2. CDR3 length: 15 residues. Germline lookup yields CDR1 MNHEY and CDR2 SVGEGT. V shed 7 bases and J 4 bases; nucleotides not matched to a gene: 6. The CDR3 loop reads CASNRLAGVPDTQYF. The DNA of the CDR3 is TGTGCCAGCAACCGACTAGCGGGAGTGCCAGATACGCAGTATTTT.

In this sample, this clonotype turned up many times. This chain links TRBV20-1 with TRBJ1-5, with TRBD1 matching over 7 bases. CDR1 and CDR2 from the germline V gene are DFQATT and SNEGSKA (reference sequence). This CDR3 is built from 14 residues. Unmatched junction bases numbered 5, after V lost 6 bases and J lost 0 bases. CDR3 in amino acids: CSAYGTDSNQPQHF. CDR3 DNA: TGCAGTGCCTACGGGACAGATAGCAATCAGCCCCAGCATTTT.

This clonotype was picked up many times. The rearrangement uses TRBV20-1 and TRBJ2-1; 10 bases map to TRBD1. This CDR3 contains 14 residues. The J segment lost 7 bases and the V segment lost 5 bases, leaving 8 bases of the junction unmatched. Germline V lookup: CDR1 DFQATT, CDR2 SNEGSKA (reference sequence). The CDR3, as DNA: TGCAGTGCTCGAGGACAGGGGGGAGGGAATGAGCAGTTCTTC. This translates into CSARGQGGGNEQFF.

This rearrangement joins TRBV19 to TRBJ2-3, with 9 bases lining up with TRBD2. V dropped 6 bases and J dropped 2; count of bases not matched to a gene: 6. This CDR3 contains 15 residues. Per germline, CDR1 LNHDA and CDR2 SQIVND (reference sequence). CDR3 bases: TGTGCCAGTAGCACCACTAGCGGGTTCACAGATACGCAGTATTTT. Protein product: CASSTTSGFTDTQYF.

Concerning this clonotype: A much larger clone differs from this one at a single base, so this may be a read error. This rearrangement joins TRBV12-3 or TRBV12-4 to TRBJ2-3; D is unresolved. V was shortened by 6 bases and J by 2 bases, with 6 bases between the two germline ends. The CDR3 is 12 residues long. CDR3 loop: CASRRVTDTQYF. As DNA, the CDR3 is TGTGCCAGCAGACGGGTCACAGATACGCAGTATTTT.

J is TRBJ2-2 and V is TRBV4-1; 8 bases are a match to TRBD1. The CDR3 consists of 16 residues. Germline lookup yields CDR1 MGHRA and CDR2 YSYEKL. Trimming removed 3 bases from V and 4 bases from J; junction bases left unmatched: 7. The CDR3 coding sequence is TGCGCCAGCAGCCACCCCCGGACAGGGAGCACCGGGGAGCTGTTTTTT. It codes for CASSHPRTGSTGELFF.

The count of this clonotype is one. A read error may be the cause here, since a much bigger clone is one base away. V and J are TRBV3-1 and TRBJ2-3; D is unresolved. V was clipped by 1 base and J by 4 bases, with 15 bases between them. The CDR3 covers 16 residues. Per the germline V gene, CDR1 is LGHDT and CDR2 is YNNKEL (reference sequence). The CDR3 bases are TGTGCCAGCAGCCAAGCGGTGGAGTTCGGCCCAGATACGCAGTATTTT. Residues: CASSQAVEFGPDTQYF.

This clonotype has at least ten counts. This chain links TRBV28 with TRBJ2-1, with a weak D call TRBD1 (6 bases). Per the germline V gene, CDR1 is MDHEN and CDR2 is SYDVKM. CDR3 size: 17 residues. The V gene lost 1 base and the J gene lost 3 bases, with 16 bases spanning the gap. The CDR3, as DNA: TGTGCCAGCAGTTTATCGGGACAAGATATTCACTACAATGAGCAGTTCTTC. This codes for CASSLSGQDIHYNEQFF.

In the case of this clonotype: A read error is possible here, since a much larger clone lies one base away. This chain joins TRBV27 and TRBJ2-7; tentatively, D is TRBD2 (6 bases). The CDR3 spans 17 residues. Per the germline V gene, CDR1 is MNHEY and CDR2 is SMNVEV (reference sequence). CDR3 nucleotides: TGTGCCAGAAGTTCTATGACTGGCGTAGCGGCTGGGGGGGAGCAGTACTTC. Residues: CARSSMTGVAAGGEQYF.

The chain carries TRBV28 and TRBJ1-5; 7 positions match TRBD1. TRBJ2-3 explains the end of the DNA better; the J call may be wrong. This CDR3 has 15 amino acids. The germline CDR1 and CDR2 sequences are MDHEN and SYDVKM. The CDR3 loop is CASSLRQGKVQPQYF. CDR3 coding DNA: TGTGCCAGCAGTTTACGACAGGGTAAGGTTCAGCCCCAGTATTTT.

The chain combines TRBV18 with TRBJ2-3; D is uncertain. The germline V and J ends were trimmed by 5 bases and 3 bases, with 12 bases remaining between them. The germline CDR1 and CDR2 sequences are KGHSH and LQKENI. The CDR3 has 14 amino acids. For the CDR3, the DNA is TGTGCCAGCTCAGCCCCCGGGCGGACAGATACGCAGTATTTT. It translates to CASSAPGRTDTQYF.

The sample holds many counts of this clonotype. The chain recombines TRBV6-1 with TRBJ1-1, with 12 bases that match TRBD1. The V segment lost 5 bases and the J segment 0 bases; nucleotides outside the gene matches: 4. The V gene's germline CDR1 is MNHNS and CDR2 SASEGT. The CDR3 runs 16 residues. The CDR3 spells CASSSGTGGMNTEAFF. The CDR3 DNA follows: TGTGCCAGCAGTTCCGGGACAGGGGGCATGAACACTGAAGCTTTCTTT.

The chain couples TRBV28 to TRBJ1-1, with no clear D. V dropped 10 bases and J dropped 1 base, with 25 bases sitting between them. Germline V CDR1 and CDR2: MDHEN, SYDVKM. The CDR3 is made up of 17 amino acids. This CDR3 reads CAICPVARRLKNTEAFF. Written as DNA, the CDR3 is TGTGCCATCTGCCCTGTGGCCCGGAGATTAAAGAACACTGAAGCTTTCTTT.

This clonotype was counted at least ten times. The rearrangement links TRBV15 to TRBJ1-1; D unresolved. V was cut by 5 bases and J by 4 bases, with 17 bases left in between. The germline CDR1 and CDR2 sequences are LNHNV and YYDKDF (reference sequence). There are 15 residues in the CDR3. CDR3 amino acids: CATSPRGRVVTEAFF. The DNA of the CDR3 is TGTGCCACCAGCCCCCGTGGGAGGGTTGTCACTGAAGCTTTCTTT. Combining the CDR3 with reference TRBV15 and TRBJ1-1 gives the whole variable domain DAMVIQNPRYQVTQFGKPVTLSCSQTLNHNVMYWYQQKSSQAPKLLFHYYDKDFNNEADTPDNFQSRRPNTSFCFLDIRSPGLGDTAMYLCATSPRGRVVTEAFFGQGTRLTVV.

A word on this clonotype: A clone one base away is much larger, so this may be a read error. This chain connects TRBV20-1 to TRBJ2-3; maybe TRBD2 (5 bases). Trimming pared 4 bases from V and 0 bases from J, leaving 11 bases between. The CDR3 has 14 residues. CDR1 and CDR2 from the germline V gene are DFQATT and SNEGSKA (reference sequence). CDR3 protein: CSATSGRSTDTQYF. The CDR3 nucleotides read TGCAGTGCTACTTCGGGAAGGAGCACAGATACGCAGTATTTT.

Remarks on this clonotype: Just one base apart from a much larger clone, this may be a read error. This rearrangement joins TRBV6-4 to TRBJ2-1; 11 positions agree with TRBD2. The CDR3 is 14 residues long. The V and J ends lost 4 bases and 9 bases, in that order; junction bases with no gene match: 5. Germline V gene data show CDR1 as MRHNA and CDR2 as SNTAGT. The CDR3 loop is CASSVLAGAVEQFF. Here the CDR3 DNA reads TGTGCCAGCAGTGTACTAGCGGGAGCAGTTGAGCAGTTCTTC.

As for this clonotype: The junction departs from germline at one end; a sequencing error may be responsible. V is TRBV12-3 or TRBV12-4 and J is TRBJ1-1; D not resolved. The CDR3 is 14 amino acids. CDR3 coding DNA: TGTACCAGCAGTTCGGACCTACAGAACACTGAAGCTTTCTTT. Amino acids: CTSSSDLQNTEAFF.

Comments on this clonotype: This clone may be a read error of a much larger clone one base away. V and J are TRBV6-1 and TRBJ2-1, with a tentative D call TRBD2 (6 bases). Germline V gene lookup returns CDR1 MNHNS and CDR2 SASEGT. Trimming left V 6 bases short and J 8 bases short, with 17 bases between. The CDR3 loop spans 14 amino acids. The CDR3 nucleotides are TGTGCCAGCAGCCAACAACTAGCAAGCGATGAGCAGTTCTTC. It translates to CASSQQLASDEQFF.

In its sample, this clonotype was seen many times. This chain connects TRBV6-1 to TRBJ2-7; 7 bases match TRBD1. The trim removed 5 bases at V and 4 bases at J, leaving 5 bases unmatched. CDR1 MNHNS and CDR2 SASEGT come from the germline V gene. The CDR3 spans 13 residues. CDR3 sequence reads: CASSFGQVYEQYF. CDR3 nucleotide sequence: TGTGCCAGCAGTTTTGGACAGGTATACGAGCAGTACTTC.

In its sample, this clonotype was seen many times. The chain recombines TRBV20-1 with TRBJ2-7, with a weak D call TRBD2 (6 bases). The CDR3 totals 13 residues. CDR1 and CDR2 (germline): DFQATT, SNEGSKA (reference sequence). Deletions cut 7 bases from V and 6 bases from J, with 19 bases between. CDR3 in amino acids: CSVKALASLEQYF. CDR3 bases: TGCAGTGTTAAGGCACTAGCAAGCCTCGAGCAGTACTTC.

This clonotype has a count of ten or more. The chain is built from TRBV6-6 and TRBJ2-1; a possible D gene is TRBD2 (5 bases). The V gene lost 2 bases and the J gene lost 7 bases, with 6 bases spanning the gap. Germline V CDR1 and CDR2: MNHNY, SVGAGI (reference sequence). The CDR3 loop spans 12 amino acids. CDR3 sequence (DNA): TGTGCCAGCAGTTACGGAGGTAATGAGCAGTTCTTC. This codes for CASSYGGNEQFF.

Comment on this clonotype: This could be a read error, since a much larger clone is one nucleotide away. The rearrangement joins TRBV29-1 to TRBJ2-7; 10 nucleotides agree with TRBD2. The CDR3 totals 14 residues. Germline V CDR1 and CDR2: SQVTM, ANQGSEA. CDR3 loop: CSARVVAGGYEQYF. Here the CDR3 DNA reads TGCAGTGCTAGAGTAGTAGCGGGAGGTTACGAGCAGTACTTC.

The V gene is TRBV2, the J gene TRBJ2-5; D is unclear. Deletions cut 4 bases from V and 4 bases from J, with 10 bases between. CDR3 size: 13 residues. CDR1 SNHLY and CDR2 FYNNEI come from the germline V gene. This CDR3 is CASSAVPTETQYF. CDR3 in DNA: TGTGCCAGCAGTGCTGTCCCCACAGAGACCCAGTACTTC.

Of note for this clonotype: Sequence at one end of the junction differs from germline and may be a read error. The chain employs TRBV7-2 and TRBJ2-1; no definite D call. The CDR3 contains 13 residues. Germline V lookup: CDR1 SGHTA, CDR2 FQGNSA. The CDR3 bases are TGTGTCAGCAGCTCTGGCGTCTACAATGAGCAGTTCTTC. This gives the protein CVSSSGVYNEQFF.

The J gene is TRBJ1-5, the V gene TRBV12-3 or TRBV12-4, with D uncertain. CDR3 size: 13 residues. V lost 5 bases and J 6 bases, leaving 11 bases between the germline ends. CDR3 coding DNA: TGTGCCAGCAGTCGAAACCAGGTTCAGCCCCAGCATTTT. Its translation: CASSRNQVQPQHF.